The 10 T cell receptor beta chains below were found in one sample sequenced in a study of T-cell memory formation after mild COVID-19. MiXCR was run by TCRdb on the 5' RACE reads, yielding one entry per CDR3 protein. Of about 400,000 distinct CDR3 sequences in the sample, approximately 15% are singletons; the top ten hold 20% to 25%. The source material was PBMCs or a T cell subset sorted from them (not recorded which). These receptors were taken from a man between 18 and 35 years old who had mild COVID-19 (a few samples of this study predate the infection). Cell type and time point are not known.

This clonotype appeared a few times. V and J are TRBV7-3 and TRBJ2-5; D may match TRBD1 or TRBD2 (5 bases each). Germline V lookup: CDR1 SGHTA, CDR2 FQGTGA. V was shortened by 4 bases and J by 3 bases, with 12 bases between the two germline ends. The CDR3 length is 14 residues. CDR3 nucleotides: TGTGCCAGCAGCTCCGTACAGGAGGAAGAGACCCAGTACTTC. This translates into CASSSVQEEETQYF.

This clonotype occurred a few times. The V and J genes are TRBV12-3 or TRBV12-4 and TRBJ1-5; D is uncertain. The length of the CDR3 is 15 residues. V was clipped by 1 base and J by 5 bases, with 12 bases between them. CDR3 sequence: CASSLGLTGHQPQHF. CDR3 coding DNA: TGTGCCAGCAGTTTAGGCCTAACGGGTCATCAGCCCCAGCATTTT.

This chain joins TRBV12-3 or TRBV12-4 and TRBJ1-5; D might be TRBD1 (6 bases). Trimming took 3 bases from V and 0 from J, leaving 12 bases between them. The CDR3 is made up of 16 amino acids. The CDR3 sequence: CASSFRLRGSNQPQHF. The CDR3 DNA is TGTGCCAGCAGTTTCCGACTCAGGGGTAGCAATCAGCCCCAGCATTTT.

The chain is built from TRBV29-1 and TRBJ2-1; 9 bases align to TRBD1. The CDR3 runs to 14 residues. The germline V gene encodes CDR1 SQVTM and CDR2 ANQGSEA. The trim removed 8 bases at V and 7 bases at J, leaving 12 bases unmatched. As DNA, the CDR3 is TGCAGCTCTCGTCCCCGACAGGGGGTGAATGAGCAGTTCTTC. It is translated as CSSRPRQGVNEQFF.

V usage is TRBV27 and J usage is TRBJ2-7, with TRBD1 matching over 9 bases. The germline CDR1 and CDR2 sequences are MNHEY and SMNVEV (reference sequence). The CDR3 is 15 amino acids. Losses at the gene ends were 10 bases for V and 9 bases for J; bases not matched to a gene: 19. The CDR3 loop is CATLDVIEGQGAQYF. CDR3 sequence (DNA): TGTGCCACCCTCGATGTTATAGAGGGACAGGGTGCGCAGTACTTC.

The V and J genes are TRBV12-3 or TRBV12-4 and TRBJ2-7; maybe TRBD2 (5 bases). With 5 bases removed from V and 0 bases from J, the gap between germline ends came to 14 bases. There are 15 residues in the CDR3. In DNA form, the CDR3 reads TGTGCCAGCAGTCCCCCTGGACTCCACTCCTACGAGCAGTACTTC. This sequence encodes CASSPPGLHSYEQYF.

V usage is TRBV7-2 and J usage is TRBJ2-5; D call uncertain. Trimming cost V 2 bases and J 3 bases, with 7 bases left between them. CDR1 and CDR2 (germline): SGHTA, FQGNSA. The CDR3 runs 13 residues. The CDR3 is CASSLTQEETQYF. In DNA, the CDR3 is TGTGCCAGCAGCTTAACGCAGGAAGAGACCCAGTACTTC.

The gene calls are TRBV6-5 and TRBJ2-2; 8 bases align to TRBD1. Germline V gene data show CDR1 as MNHEY and CDR2 as SVGAGI. There are 15 residues in the CDR3. V lost 7 bases to trimming and J lost 4 bases; unmatched junction nucleotides: 8. CDR3 sequence: CASTADRAGTGELFF. The CDR3 nucleotides read TGTGCCAGCACCGCGGACAGGGCCGGCACCGGGGAGCTGTTTTTT.

This clonotype showed up just a few times. The gene calls are TRBV7-2 and TRBJ2-1; TRBD2 agrees at 12 bases. Germline CDR1 is SGHTA and CDR2 is FQGNSA. The trim removed 0 bases at V and 4 bases at J, leaving 4 bases unmatched. The CDR3 length is 17 residues. The CDR3 sequence: CASSLASTSGRYNEQFF. The CDR3 region has the DNA TGTGCCAGCAGCTTAGCGTCGACTAGCGGGAGATACAATGAGCAGTTCTTC.

The rearrangement uses TRBV6-2 or TRBV6-3 and TRBJ2-7; D gene unclear. CDR1 MNHEY and CDR2 SVGEGT come from the germline V gene. The CDR3 loop spans 15 amino acids. V was shortened by 1 base and J by 3 bases, with 13 bases between the two germline ends. The CDR3 loop reads CASSYYETTLYEQYV. DNA for the CDR3: TGTGCCAGCAGTTACTACGAAACTACCCTCTACGAGCAGTACGTC.